The 11 T cell receptor beta chains in this list originate from one sample, sequenced in a study of T cell responses to AZD1222 COVID-19 vaccine. The protocol was immunoSEQ multiplex PCR, while the TCRdb copy is restricted to in-frame clones and leaves out a portion. The sample records 140,000 to 150,000 clones, roughly 89% being singletons. The material was peripheral blood, obtained on day 0 of AZD1222 vaccination. These TCRs come from an adult in good health.

The CDR3 coding sequence is TGTGCCAGCAGCTCCCGGGACATGACTAATGAAAAACTGTTTTTT. This codes for CASSSRDMTNEKLFF. V gene TRBV5-4 combines with J gene TRBJ1-4; a possible D gene is TRBD1 (6 bases). The germline V and J ends were trimmed by 3 bases and 2 bases, with 11 bases remaining between them. CDR3 length: 15 amino acids. The germline CDR1 and CDR2 sequences are SGHNT and YYREEE (reference sequence).

The V call is TRBV3-1 (or the pseudogene TRBV3-2), the J call TRBJ2-2; 7 nucleotides match TRBD1. Germline V gene lookup returns CDR1 LGHDT and CDR2 YNNKEL (reference sequence). CDR3 length: 16 residues. Trimming at V came to 4 bases and at J to 4 bases, leaving 9 bases not matched to a gene. CDR3 in amino acids: CASSLLRTGRTGELFF. The CDR3 DNA reads as TGTGCCAGCAGCCTACTCCGGACAGGCCGCACCGGGGAGCTGTTTTTT.

This chain links TRBV28 with TRBJ2-7, with 8 bases fitting TRBD2. CDR3 length: 13 residues. With 6 bases clipped from V and 0 bases from J, the junction kept 1 base outside the gene matches. Germline V lookup: CDR1 MDHEN, CDR2 SYDVKM. In nucleotides, the CDR3 is TGTGCCAGCAGAAGCGGGAGCTCCTACGAGCAGTACTTC. Amino acid sequence: CASRSGSSYEQYF. Full variable domain (outside the CDR3, taken from reference TRBV28 and TRBJ2-7): DVKVTQSSRYLVKRTGEKVFLECVQDMDHENMFWYRQDPGLGLRLIYFSYDVKMKEKGDIPEGYSVSREKKERFSLILESASTNQTSMYLCASRSGSSYEQYFGPGTRLTVT.

A remark on this clone: One end of the junction does not line up with germline, which may come from a read error. This chain links TRBV7-3 with TRBJ2-1; 8 positions match TRBD1. The CDR3 totals 15 residues. Germline V lookup: CDR1 SGHTA, CDR2 FQGTGA. The chain's CDR3 is CASSLDRGSHNEQFF. Here the CDR3 DNA reads TGTGCCAGCAGCCTCGACAGGGGCTCCCACAATGAGCAGTTCTTC.

The sample holds a few counts of this clone. The rearrangement uses TRBV5-1 and TRBJ2-7; D might be TRBD1 (6 bases). V was trimmed by 2 bases and J by 6 bases, leaving 9 bases between them. CDR1 is SGHRS and CDR2 is YFSETQ in the germline V gene. The CDR3 loop spans 12 amino acids. CDR3: CASSLQGLEQYF. As DNA, the CDR3 is TGCGCCAGCAGCTTACAGGGCCTCGAGCAGTACTTC.

The chain couples TRBV7-9 to TRBJ1-6, with TRBD1 matching over 8 bases. The CDR3 has 14 amino acids. Germline CDR1 and CDR2: SEHNR and FQNEAQ (reference sequence). V was clipped by 3 bases and J by 7 bases; unmatched bases: 2. CDR3 in DNA: TGTGCCAGCAGCTTGGGACAGGACAATTCACCCCTCCACTTT. Its translation: CASSLGQDNSPLHF. The full variable domain, with the rest looked up from reference TRBV7-9 and TRBJ1-6, is DTGVSQNPRHKITKRGQNVTFRCDPISEHNRLYWYRQTLGQGPEFLTYFQNEAQLEKSRLLSDRFSAERPKGSFSTLEIQRTEQGDSAMYLCASSLGQDNSPLHFGNGTRLTVT.

The chain combines TRBV28 with TRBJ2-2; 9 bases line up with TRBD1. This CDR3 region has 14 residues. The germline CDR1 and CDR2 sequences are MDHEN and SYDVKM. The trim removed 6 bases at V and 2 bases at J, leaving 1 base unmatched. This chain's CDR3 is CASRDRGNTGELFF. CDR3 bases: TGTGCCAGCAGGGACAGGGGAAACACCGGGGAGCTGTTTTTT.

The chain links TRBV2 to TRBJ2-3; the D gene is possibly TRBD2 (5 bases). Between the trimmed V and J ends, which lost 3 bases and 4 bases, there was a span of 14 bases. The germline CDR1 and CDR2 sequences are SNHLY and FYNNEI. The CDR3 is 15 amino acids. CDR3 amino acids: CASSERVAGADTQYF. CDR3 bases: TGTGCCAGCAGTGAGCGTGTTGCGGGCGCAGATACGCAGTATTTT.

The J gene is TRBJ2-2, the V gene TRBV5-1, with D perhaps given as TRBD1 or TRBD2 (6 bases each). CDR3 length equals 18 residues. V was pared by 4 bases and J by 4 bases, with 23 bases between. Per germline, CDR1 SGHRS and CDR2 YFSETQ. CDR3 region: CASSLGSLAGASTGELFF. The CDR3 region has the DNA TGCGCCAGCAGCCTCGGGAGCTTGGCAGGGGCTAGCACCGGGGAGCTGTTTTTT.

The chain links TRBV5-1 to TRBJ2-1; D uncertain. Trimming left V 5 bases short and J 9 bases short, with 12 bases between. The CDR3 has 12 residues. Per germline, CDR1 SGHRS and CDR2 YFSETQ. The CDR3 is CASSPSLGEQFF. The CDR3 coding sequence is TGCGCCAGCAGTCCCAGTTTAGGTGAGCAGTTCTTC. Full variable domain (rest looked up from reference TRBV5-1 and TRBJ2-1): KAGVTQTPRYLIKTRGQQVTLSCSPISGHRSVSWYQQTPGQGLQFLFEYFSETQRNKGNFPGRFSGRQFSNSRSEMNVSTLELGDSALYLCASSPSLGEQFFGPGTRLTVL.

The chain is built from TRBV5-4 and TRBJ2-7, with D possibly TRBD2 on 6 matching bases. V was trimmed by 4 bases and J by 2 bases, leaving 19 bases between them. Germline V lookup: CDR1 SGHNT, CDR2 YYREEE (reference sequence). The CDR3 covers 16 residues. The CDR3 here is CASSLGPGTPTYEQYF. CDR3 in DNA: TGTGCCAGCAGCCTGGGCCCGGGGACTCCTACCTACGAGCAGTACTTC.